This T cell receptor (beta chain) was profiled in a study of T cells in Graves' hyperthyroidism and ophthalmopathy. Regarding the study as a whole: Appearing also in blood were most of the thyroid clonotypes expanded above 0.001.

Hyperthyroidism had been newly diagnosed in patients aged 18 to 65, and its duration was under 2 months. Note on this clonotype: Its specificity is not known.

The CDR3 sequence is 13 residues long. Trimming pared 6 bases from V and 2 bases from J, leaving 10 bases between. CDR1 and CDR2 (germline): MGHDK, SYGVNS. Researchers amplified the TCR beta CDR3 regions from RNA transcripts. The HTBI set primed first-round TCR CDR3 RT-PCR. Using its own MiXCR run on the multiplex PCR reads, TCRdb lists one record per CDR3 protein. The sample lists about 560,000 distinct CDR3 sequences, about half occurring once. The sample consisted of peripheral blood or thyroid tissue (not recorded which). The sequence was collected from a woman aged 18 to 35 with Graves' hyperthyroidism. V and J are TRBV25-1 and TRBJ1-2, with no clear D. The CDR3 protein is CASRGLKNYGYTF. CDR3 bases: TGTGCCAGCAGGGGCCTAAAGAACTATGGCTACACCTTC.